This T cell receptor (beta chain) was observed in a study of OX40 agonist ivuxolimab in advanced cancers. Study in general: Patients enrolled in dose escalation were diagnosed with hepatocellular carcinoma, melanoma, renal cell or head and neck cancer. Study results and limitations: Expanded peripheral T-cell antigen specificity went undetermined. It was also the case that some nonresponders had low normalized T-cell clonal expansion.

If patients had autoimmune disease history or systemic immunosuppression, they were excluded. Profiling relied on immunoSEQ multiplex PCR, and the TCRdb table lists in-frame clones only, not all of them. This sample yields about 100,000 clones, of which roughly 93% are seen a single time; 0.71% belongs to the top ten. Germline V lookup: CDR1 SGHDN, CDR2 FVKESK. V gave up 1 base and J gave up 4 bases; unmatched junction bases: 7. This CDR3 is built from 17 residues. With respect to this clone: The antigen remains undetermined.

This sequence joins TRBV14 and TRBJ2-6, with 7 bases that match TRBD1. Sequenced here: CD4+ or CD8+ T cells sorted from blood, sampled in a trial of the OX40 agonist ivuxolimab. The receptor was derived from an adult with an advanced solid tumor such as melanoma, head and neck, liver or kidney cancer. In DNA form, the CDR3 reads TGTGCCAGCAGCCAAGGGACAAGGGGGCCCGGGGCCAACGTCCTGACTTTC. Amino acids: CASSQGTRGPGANVLTF.